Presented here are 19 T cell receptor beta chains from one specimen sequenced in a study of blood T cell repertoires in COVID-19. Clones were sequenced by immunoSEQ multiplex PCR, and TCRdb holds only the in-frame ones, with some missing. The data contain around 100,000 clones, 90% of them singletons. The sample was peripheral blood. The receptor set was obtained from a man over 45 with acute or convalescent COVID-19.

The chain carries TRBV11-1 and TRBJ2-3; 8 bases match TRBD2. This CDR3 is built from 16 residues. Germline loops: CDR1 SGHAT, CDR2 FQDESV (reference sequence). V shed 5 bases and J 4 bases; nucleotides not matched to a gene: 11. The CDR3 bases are TGTGCCAGCAGCCACCCATGGGGGACTAGGGCAGATACGCAGTATTTT. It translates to CASSHPWGTRADTQYF. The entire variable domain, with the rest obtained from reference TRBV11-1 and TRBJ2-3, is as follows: EAEVAQSPRYKITEKSQAVAFWCDPISGHATLYWYRQILGQGPELLVQFQDESVVDDSQLPKDRFSAERLKGVDSTLKIQPAELGDSAMYLCASSHPWGTRADTQYFGPGTRLTVL.

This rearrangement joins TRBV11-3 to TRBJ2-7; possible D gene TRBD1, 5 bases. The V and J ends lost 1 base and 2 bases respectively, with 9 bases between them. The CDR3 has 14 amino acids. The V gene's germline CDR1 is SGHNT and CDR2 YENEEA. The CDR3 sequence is CASSLGVGAYEQYF. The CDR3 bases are TGTGCCAGCAGCTTAGGGGTAGGGGCCTACGAGCAGTACTTC. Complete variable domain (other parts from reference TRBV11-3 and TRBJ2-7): EAGVVQSPRYKIIEKKQPVAFWCNPISGHNTLYWYLQNLGQGPELLIRYENEEAVDDSQLPKDRFSAERLKGVDSTLKIQPAELGDSAVYLCASSLGVGAYEQYFGPGTRLTVT.

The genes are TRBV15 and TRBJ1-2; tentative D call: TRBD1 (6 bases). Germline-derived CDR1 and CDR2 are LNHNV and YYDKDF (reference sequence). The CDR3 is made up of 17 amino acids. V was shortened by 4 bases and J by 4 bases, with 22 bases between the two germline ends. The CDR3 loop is CATSKLHETGRGYGYTF. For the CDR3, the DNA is TGTGCCACCAGCAAACTCCATGAAACAGGGCGCGGCTATGGCTACACCTTC.

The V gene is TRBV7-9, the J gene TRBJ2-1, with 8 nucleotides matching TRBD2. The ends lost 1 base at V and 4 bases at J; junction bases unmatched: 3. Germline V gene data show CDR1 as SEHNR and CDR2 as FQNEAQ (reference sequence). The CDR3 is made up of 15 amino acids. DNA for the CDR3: TGTGCCAGCAGCTTAGGTGCTAGCGGGTACAATGAGCAGTTCTTC. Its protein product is CASSLGASGYNEQFF. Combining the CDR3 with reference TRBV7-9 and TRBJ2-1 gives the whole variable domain DTGVSQNPRHKITKRGQNVTFRCDPISEHNRLYWYRQTLGQGPEFLTYFQNEAQLEKSRLLSDRFSAERPKGSFSTLEIQRTEQGDSAMYLCASSLGASGYNEQFFGPGTRLTVL.

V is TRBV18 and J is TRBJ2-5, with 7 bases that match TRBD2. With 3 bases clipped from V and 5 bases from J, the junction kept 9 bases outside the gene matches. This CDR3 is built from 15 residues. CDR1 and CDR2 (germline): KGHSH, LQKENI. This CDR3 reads CASSPTREVGETQYF. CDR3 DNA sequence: TGTGCCAGCTCACCTACTCGGGAGGTCGGGGAGACCCAGTACTTC.

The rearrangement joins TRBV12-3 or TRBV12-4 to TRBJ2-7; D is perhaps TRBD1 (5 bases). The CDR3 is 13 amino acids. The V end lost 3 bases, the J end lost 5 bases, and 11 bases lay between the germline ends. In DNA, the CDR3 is TGTGCCAGCAGTTTTCTTGCAGGGAACGAGCAGTACTTC. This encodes CASSFLAGNEQYF.

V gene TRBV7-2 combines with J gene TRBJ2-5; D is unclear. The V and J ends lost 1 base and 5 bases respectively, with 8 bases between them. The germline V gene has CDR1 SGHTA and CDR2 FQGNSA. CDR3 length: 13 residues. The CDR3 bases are TGTGCCAGCAGCTTAGTGGAGTGGGAGACCCAGTACTTC. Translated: CASSLVEWETQYF.

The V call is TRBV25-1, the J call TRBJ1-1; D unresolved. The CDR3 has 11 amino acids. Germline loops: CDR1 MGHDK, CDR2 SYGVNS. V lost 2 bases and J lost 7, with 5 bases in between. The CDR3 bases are TGTGCCAGCAGTGAAGGCGGTGAAGCTTTCTTT. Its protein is CASSEGGEAFF.

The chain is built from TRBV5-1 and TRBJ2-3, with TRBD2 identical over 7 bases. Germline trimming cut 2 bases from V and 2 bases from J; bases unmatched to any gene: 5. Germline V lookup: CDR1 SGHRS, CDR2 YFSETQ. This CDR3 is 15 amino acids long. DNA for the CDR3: TGCGCCAGCAGCTTTCACGGGGACTACACAGATACGCAGTATTTT. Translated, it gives CASSFHGDYTDTQYF.

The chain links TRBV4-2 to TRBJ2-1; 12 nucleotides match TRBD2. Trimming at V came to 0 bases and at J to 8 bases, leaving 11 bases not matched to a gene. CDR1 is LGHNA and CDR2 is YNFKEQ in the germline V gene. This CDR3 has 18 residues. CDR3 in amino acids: CASSQESVLGLAGHEQFF. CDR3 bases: TGTGCCAGCAGCCAAGAATCGGTACTTGGACTAGCGGGACATGAGCAGTTCTTC.

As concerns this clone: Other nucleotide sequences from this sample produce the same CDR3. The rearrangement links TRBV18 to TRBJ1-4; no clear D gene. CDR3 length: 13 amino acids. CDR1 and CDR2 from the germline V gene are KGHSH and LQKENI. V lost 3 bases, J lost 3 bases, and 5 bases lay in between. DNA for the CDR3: TGTGCCAGCTCACCCGGGGCTAATGAAAAACTGTTTTTT. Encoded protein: CASSPGANEKLFF.

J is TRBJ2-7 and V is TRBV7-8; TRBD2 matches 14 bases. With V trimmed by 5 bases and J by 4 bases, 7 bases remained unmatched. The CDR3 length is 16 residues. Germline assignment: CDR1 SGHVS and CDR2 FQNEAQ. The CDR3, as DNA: TGTGCCAGCAGCCCTCGGACTAGCGGGAGGCTTTACGAGCAGTACTTC. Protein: CASSPRTSGRLYEQYF.

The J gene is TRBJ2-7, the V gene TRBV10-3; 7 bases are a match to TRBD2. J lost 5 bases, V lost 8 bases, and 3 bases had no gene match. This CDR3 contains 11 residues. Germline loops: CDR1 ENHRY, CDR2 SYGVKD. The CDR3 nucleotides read TGTGCCATCGACGCGGGAGACGAGCAGTACTTC. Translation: CAIDAGDEQYF.

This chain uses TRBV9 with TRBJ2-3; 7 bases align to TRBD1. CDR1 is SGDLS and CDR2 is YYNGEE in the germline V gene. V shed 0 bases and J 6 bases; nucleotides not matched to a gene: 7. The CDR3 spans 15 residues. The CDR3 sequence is CASSVGDSQGDTQYF. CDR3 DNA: TGTGCCAGCAGCGTAGGGGACAGCCAGGGGGATACGCAGTATTTT.

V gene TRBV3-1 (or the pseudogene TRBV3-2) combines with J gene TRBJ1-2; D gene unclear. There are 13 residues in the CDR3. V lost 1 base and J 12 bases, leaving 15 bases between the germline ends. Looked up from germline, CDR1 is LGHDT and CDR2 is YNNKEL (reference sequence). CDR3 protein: CASSQGSRAGNTF. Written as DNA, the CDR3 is TGTGCCAGCAGCCAAGGCTCGAGGGCAGGAAACACCTTC.

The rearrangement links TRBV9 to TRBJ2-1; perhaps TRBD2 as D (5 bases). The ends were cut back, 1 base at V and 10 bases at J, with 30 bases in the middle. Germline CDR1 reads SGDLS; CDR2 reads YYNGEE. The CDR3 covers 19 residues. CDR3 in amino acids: CASSVRVPSPAIRWGEQFF. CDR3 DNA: TGTGCCAGCAGCGTACGAGTCCCTAGCCCCGCCATACGTTGGGGAGAGCAGTTCTTC.

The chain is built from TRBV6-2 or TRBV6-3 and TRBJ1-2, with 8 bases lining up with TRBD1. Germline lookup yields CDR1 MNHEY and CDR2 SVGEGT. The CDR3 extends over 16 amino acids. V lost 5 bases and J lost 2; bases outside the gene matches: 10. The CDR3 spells CASSPGQGFVNYGYTF. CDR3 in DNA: TGTGCCAGCAGTCCCGGACAGGGATTTGTGAACTATGGCTACACCTTC.

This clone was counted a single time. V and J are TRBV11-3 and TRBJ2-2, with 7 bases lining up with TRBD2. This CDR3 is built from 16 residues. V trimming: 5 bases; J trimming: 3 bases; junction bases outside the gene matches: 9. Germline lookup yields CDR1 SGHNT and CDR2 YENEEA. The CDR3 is CASSPTPGLDTGELFF. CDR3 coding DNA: TGTGCCAGCAGCCCCACCCCCGGACTAGACACCGGGGAGCTGTTTTTT.

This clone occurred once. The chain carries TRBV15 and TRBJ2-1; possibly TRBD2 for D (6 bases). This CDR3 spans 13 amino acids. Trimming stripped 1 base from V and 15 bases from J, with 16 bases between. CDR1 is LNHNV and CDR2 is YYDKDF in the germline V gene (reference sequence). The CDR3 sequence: CATSRVGPAGGFF. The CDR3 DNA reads TGTGCCACCAGCAGAGTGGGCCCAGCCGGGGGGTTCTTC.